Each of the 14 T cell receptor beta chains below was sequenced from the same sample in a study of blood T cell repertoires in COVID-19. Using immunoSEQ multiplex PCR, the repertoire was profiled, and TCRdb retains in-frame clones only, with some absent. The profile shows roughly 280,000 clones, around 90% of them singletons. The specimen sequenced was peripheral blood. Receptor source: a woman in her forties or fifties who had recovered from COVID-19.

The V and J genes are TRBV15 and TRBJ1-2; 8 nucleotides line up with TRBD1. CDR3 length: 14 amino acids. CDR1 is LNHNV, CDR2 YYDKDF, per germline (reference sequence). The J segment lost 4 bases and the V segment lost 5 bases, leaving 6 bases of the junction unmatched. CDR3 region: CATSPDRVGYGYTF. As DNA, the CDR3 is TGTGCCACCAGCCCGGACAGGGTGGGCTATGGCTACACCTTC.

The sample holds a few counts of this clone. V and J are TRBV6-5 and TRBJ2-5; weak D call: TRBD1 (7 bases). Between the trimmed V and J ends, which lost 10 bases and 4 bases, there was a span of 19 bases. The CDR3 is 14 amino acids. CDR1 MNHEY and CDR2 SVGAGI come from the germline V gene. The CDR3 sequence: CATRRGRLGETQYF. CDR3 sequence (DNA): TGTGCCACCCGGAGGGGGCGGTTGGGAGAGACCCAGTACTTC.

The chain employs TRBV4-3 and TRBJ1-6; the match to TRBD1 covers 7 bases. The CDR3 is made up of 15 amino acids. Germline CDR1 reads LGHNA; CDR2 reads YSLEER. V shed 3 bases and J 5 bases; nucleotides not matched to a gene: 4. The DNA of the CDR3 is TGCGCCAGCAGCCACGGACAGGACGATAATTCACCCCTCCACTTT. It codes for CASSHGQDDNSPLHF.

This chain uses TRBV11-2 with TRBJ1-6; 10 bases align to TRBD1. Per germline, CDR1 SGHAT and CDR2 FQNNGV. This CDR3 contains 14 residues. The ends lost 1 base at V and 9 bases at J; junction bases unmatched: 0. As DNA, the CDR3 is TGTGCCAGCAGCTTAGGGACAGGGGGTTCACCCCTCCACTTT. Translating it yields CASSLGTGGSPLHF.

CDR3 amino acids: CASSFGTGYGYTF. CDR3 in DNA: TGTGCCAGTAGTTTCGGGACAGGCTATGGCTACACCTTC. This chain links TRBV19 with TRBJ1-2; the match to TRBD1 covers 8 bases. CDR3 length equals 13 residues. From germline, CDR1 is LNHDA and CDR2 SQIVND (reference sequence). The J segment lost 4 bases and the V segment lost 5 bases, leaving 3 bases of the junction unmatched.

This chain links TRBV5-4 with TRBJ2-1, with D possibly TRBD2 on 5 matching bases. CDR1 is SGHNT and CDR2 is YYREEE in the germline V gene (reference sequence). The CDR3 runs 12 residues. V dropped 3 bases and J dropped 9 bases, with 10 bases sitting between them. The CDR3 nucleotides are TGTGCCAGCAGCTCCCGTCGGGGTGAGCAGTTCTTC. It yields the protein CASSSRRGEQFF.

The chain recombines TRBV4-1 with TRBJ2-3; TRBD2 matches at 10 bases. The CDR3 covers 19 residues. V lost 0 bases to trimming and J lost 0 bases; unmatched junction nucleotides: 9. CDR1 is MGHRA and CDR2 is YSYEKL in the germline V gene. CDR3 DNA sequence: TGCGCCAGCAGCCAAGATGGGAGCGGGGGGGCCTCTAGCACAGATACGCAGTATTTT. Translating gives CASSQDGSGGASSTDTQYF.

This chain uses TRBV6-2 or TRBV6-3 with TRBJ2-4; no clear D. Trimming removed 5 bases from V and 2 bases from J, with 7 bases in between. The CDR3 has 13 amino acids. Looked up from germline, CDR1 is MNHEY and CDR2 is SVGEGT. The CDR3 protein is CASSGGTKNIQYF. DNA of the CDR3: TGTGCCAGCAGTGGTGGCACCAAAAACATTCAGTACTTC.

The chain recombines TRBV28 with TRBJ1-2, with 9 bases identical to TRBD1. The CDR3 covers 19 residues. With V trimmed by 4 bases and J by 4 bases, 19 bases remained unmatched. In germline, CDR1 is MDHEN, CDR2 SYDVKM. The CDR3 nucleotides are TGTGCCAGCAGTTCAGGGGCCGTTTGGGGACAGGGAGGCGGCTATGGCTACACCTTC. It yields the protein CASSSGAVWGQGGGYGYTF.

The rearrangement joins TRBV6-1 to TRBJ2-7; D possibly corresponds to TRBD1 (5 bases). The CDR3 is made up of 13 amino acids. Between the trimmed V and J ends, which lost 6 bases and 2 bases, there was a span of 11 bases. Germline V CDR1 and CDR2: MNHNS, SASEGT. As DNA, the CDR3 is TGTGCCAGCAGCCCCACAGGTGCCTACGAGCAGTACTTC. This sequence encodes CASSPTGAYEQYF.

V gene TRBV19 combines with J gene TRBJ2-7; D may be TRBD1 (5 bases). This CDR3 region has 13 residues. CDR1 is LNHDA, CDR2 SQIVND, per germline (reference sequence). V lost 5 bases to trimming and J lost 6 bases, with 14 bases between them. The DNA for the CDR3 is TGTGCCAGTAGTTCTAGTTGGGGCGGCGAGCAGTACTTC. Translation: CASSSSWGGEQYF.

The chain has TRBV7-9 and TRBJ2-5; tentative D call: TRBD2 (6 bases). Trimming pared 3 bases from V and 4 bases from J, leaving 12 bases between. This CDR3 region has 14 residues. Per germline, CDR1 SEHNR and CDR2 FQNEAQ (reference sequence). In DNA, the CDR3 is TGTGCCAGCAGCTTGTCCGGGGGTTCAGAGACCCAGTACTTC. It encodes CASSLSGGSETQYF. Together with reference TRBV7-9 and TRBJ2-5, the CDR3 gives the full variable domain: DTGVSQNPRHKITKRGQNVTFRCDPISEHNRLYWYRQTLGQGPEFLTYFQNEAQLEKSRLLSDRFSAERPKGSFSTLEIQRTEQGDSAMYLCASSLSGGSETQYFGPGTRLLVL.

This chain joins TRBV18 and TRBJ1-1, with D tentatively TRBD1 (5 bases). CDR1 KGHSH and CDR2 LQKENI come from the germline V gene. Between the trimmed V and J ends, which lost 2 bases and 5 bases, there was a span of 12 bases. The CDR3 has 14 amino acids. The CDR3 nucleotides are TGTGCCAGCTCACCAGACCAGGGAAGGACTGAAGCTTTCTTT. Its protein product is CASSPDQGRTEAFF.

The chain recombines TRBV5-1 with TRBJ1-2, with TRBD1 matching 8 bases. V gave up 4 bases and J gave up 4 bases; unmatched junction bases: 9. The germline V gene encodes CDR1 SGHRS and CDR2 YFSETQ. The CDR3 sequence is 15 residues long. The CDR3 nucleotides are TGCGCCAGCAGCCCAGGGACAGGCCATTCCTATGGCTACACCTTC. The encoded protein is CASSPGTGHSYGYTF.